The 9 T cell receptor beta chains reported below all come from one sample, sequenced in a study of identical twins. From the 5' RACE reads, TCRdb called clonotypes with MiXCR, one entry per CDR3 protein. The data show about 430,000 distinct CDR3 sequences, with around 20% seen just once and around 12% held by the top ten. Sequenced sample: naive T cells sorted from blood. These receptors were collected from a man in his fifties in good health.

This chain joins TRBV28 and TRBJ2-7; 8 bases fit TRBD1. The germline gives CDR1 MDHEN, CDR2 SYDVKM. Germline trimming cut 2 bases from V and 5 bases from J; bases unmatched to any gene: 2. The CDR3 runs 13 residues. Here the CDR3 reads CASSLPGGNEQYF. The CDR3, as DNA: TGTGCCAGCAGTTTACCAGGGGGCAACGAGCAGTACTTC.

The chain is built from TRBV9 and TRBJ2-6; 8 nucleotides align to TRBD1. V shed 3 bases, J shed 0 bases, and the junction held 8 bases outside the gene matches. The CDR3 contains 18 residues. CDR1 is SGDLS and CDR2 is YYNGEE in the germline V gene. The chain's CDR3 is CASSEVGTGHSGANVLTF. CDR3 in DNA: TGTGCCAGCAGCGAGGTGGGGACAGGACACTCTGGGGCCAACGTCCTGACTTTC.

This clonotype occurred a few times. This chain connects TRBV6-2 or TRBV6-3 to TRBJ2-7; D gene uncertain. Germline-derived CDR1 and CDR2 are MNHEY and SVGEGT. Trimming stripped 8 bases from V and 5 bases from J, with 10 bases between. This CDR3 region has 11 residues. CDR3: CASGRSDEQYF. CDR3 bases: TGTGCCAGCGGTCGGTCGGACGAGCAGTACTTC.

This clonotype was seen a few times. The chain links TRBV28 to TRBJ2-7; 10 bases are shared with TRBD1. The V gene's germline CDR1 is MDHEN and CDR2 SYDVKM. V lost 8 bases, J lost 1 base, and 8 bases stayed unmatched. The CDR3 has 15 residues. The chain's CDR3 is CASRDRGPTSYEQYF. CDR3 bases: TGTGCCAGCCGGGACAGGGGACCGACATCCTACGAGCAGTACTTC.

The gene calls are TRBV15 and TRBJ1-1, with TRBD1 identical over 7 bases. The CDR3 extends over 13 amino acids. Germline trimming cut 4 bases from V and 3 bases from J; bases unmatched to any gene: 2. From germline, CDR1 is LNHNV and CDR2 YYDKDF (reference sequence). CDR3 DNA sequence: TGTGCCACCAGCAAAGGACAGGACACTGAAGCTTTCTTT. This translates into CATSKGQDTEAFF.

The chain links TRBV9 to TRBJ1-2; D gene ambiguous. The CDR3 has 12 residues. V was cut by 3 bases and J by 7 bases, with 10 bases left in between. Germline values: CDR1 SGDLS, CDR2 YYNGEE. The CDR3 DNA reads TGTGCCAGCAGCGAGGGAGGTCGTGGCTACACCTTC. This translates into CASSEGGRGYTF.

The chain couples TRBV7-9 to TRBJ1-6; maybe TRBD1 (5 bases). Germline CDR1 SEHNR, CDR2 FQNEAQ (reference sequence). V lost 4 bases, J lost 7 bases, and 20 bases lay in between. The CDR3 consists of 17 residues. This CDR3 reads CASSSRDSSGSNSPLHF. The CDR3 bases are TGTGCCAGCAGCTCACGCGACAGTTCCGGCTCCAATTCACCCCTCCACTTT.

This clonotype has a handful of counts. V and J are TRBV6-5 and TRBJ2-7, with 7 bases aligning to TRBD1. The trim removed 0 bases at V and 1 base at J, leaving 6 bases unmatched. Per the germline V gene, CDR1 is MNHEY and CDR2 is SVGAGI. There are 16 residues in the CDR3. This CDR3 reads CASSYSPGQQSYEQYF. The CDR3 region has the DNA TGTGCCAGCAGTTACTCTCCGGGACAGCAATCCTACGAGCAGTACTTC.

The chain uses TRBV20-1 and TRBJ2-5, with D perhaps matching TRBD1 or TRBD2 (6 bases each). CDR1 is DFQATT and CDR2 is SNEGSKA in the germline V gene (reference sequence). The germline V and J ends were trimmed by 1 base and 7 bases, with 16 bases remaining between them. The CDR3 totals 14 residues. CDR3 loop: CSARGLGGAWTQYF. The CDR3 nucleotides are TGCAGTGCTAGAGGGCTGGGGGGCGCGTGGACCCAGTACTTC.